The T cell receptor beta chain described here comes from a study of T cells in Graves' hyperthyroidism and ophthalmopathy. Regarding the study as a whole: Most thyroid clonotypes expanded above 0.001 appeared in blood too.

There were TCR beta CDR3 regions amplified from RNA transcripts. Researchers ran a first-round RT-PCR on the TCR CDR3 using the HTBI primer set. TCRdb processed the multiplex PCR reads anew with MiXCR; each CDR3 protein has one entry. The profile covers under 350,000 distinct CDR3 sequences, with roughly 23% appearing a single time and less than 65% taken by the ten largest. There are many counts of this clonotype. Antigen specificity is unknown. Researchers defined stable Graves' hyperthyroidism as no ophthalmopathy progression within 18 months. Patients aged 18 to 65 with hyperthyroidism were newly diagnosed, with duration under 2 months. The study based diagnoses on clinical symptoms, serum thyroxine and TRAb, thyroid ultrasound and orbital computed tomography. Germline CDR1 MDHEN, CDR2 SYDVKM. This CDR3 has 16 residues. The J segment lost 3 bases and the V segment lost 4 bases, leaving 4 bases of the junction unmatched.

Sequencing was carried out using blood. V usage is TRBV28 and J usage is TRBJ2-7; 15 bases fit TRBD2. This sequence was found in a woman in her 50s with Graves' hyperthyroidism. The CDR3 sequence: CASSSGLAGGLYEQYF. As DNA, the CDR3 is TGTGCCAGCAGTTCGGGACTAGCGGGAGGACTCTACGAGCAGTACTTC.